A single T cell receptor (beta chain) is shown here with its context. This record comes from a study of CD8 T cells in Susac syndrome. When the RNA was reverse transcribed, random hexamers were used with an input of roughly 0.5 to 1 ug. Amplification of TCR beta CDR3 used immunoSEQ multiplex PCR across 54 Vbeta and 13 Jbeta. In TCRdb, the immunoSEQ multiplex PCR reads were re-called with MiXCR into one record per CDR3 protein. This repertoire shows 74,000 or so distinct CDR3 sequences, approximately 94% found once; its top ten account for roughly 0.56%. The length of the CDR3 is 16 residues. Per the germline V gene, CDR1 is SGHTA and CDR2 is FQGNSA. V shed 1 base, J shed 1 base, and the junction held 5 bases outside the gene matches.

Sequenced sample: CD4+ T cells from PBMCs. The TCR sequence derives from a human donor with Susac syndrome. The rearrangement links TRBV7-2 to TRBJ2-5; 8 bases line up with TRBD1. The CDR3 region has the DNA TGTGCCAGCAGCTTAGACGGCAGGGGGCCCCAAGAGACCCAGTACTTC. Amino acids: CASSLDGRGPQETQYF.